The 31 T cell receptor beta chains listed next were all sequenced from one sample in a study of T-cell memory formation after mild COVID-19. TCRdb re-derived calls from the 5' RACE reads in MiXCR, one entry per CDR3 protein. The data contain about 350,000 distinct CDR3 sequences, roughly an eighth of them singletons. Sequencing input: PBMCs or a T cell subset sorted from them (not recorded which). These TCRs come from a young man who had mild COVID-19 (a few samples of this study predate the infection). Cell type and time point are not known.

The CDR3 is CSVRGSRGEKLFF. The CDR3, as DNA: TGCAGTGTCCGGGGATCCAGGGGTGAAAAACTGTTTTTT. This rearrangement joins TRBV20-1 to TRBJ1-4; a weak D match, TRBD1 (6 bases). This CDR3 is 13 amino acids long. CDR1 is DFQATT, CDR2 SNEGSKA, per germline (reference sequence). V was pared by 7 bases and J by 7 bases, with 16 bases between.

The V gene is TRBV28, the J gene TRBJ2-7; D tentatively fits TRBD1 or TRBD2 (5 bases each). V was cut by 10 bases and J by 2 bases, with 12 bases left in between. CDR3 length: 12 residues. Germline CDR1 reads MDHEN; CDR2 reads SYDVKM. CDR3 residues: CATGTATYEQYV. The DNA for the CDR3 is TGTGCCACCGGGACCGCGACCTACGAGCAGTACGTC.

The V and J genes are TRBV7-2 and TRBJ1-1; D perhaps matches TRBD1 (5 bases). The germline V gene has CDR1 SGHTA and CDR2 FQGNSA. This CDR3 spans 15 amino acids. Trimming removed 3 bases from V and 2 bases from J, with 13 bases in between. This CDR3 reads CASSFLWGFNTEAFF. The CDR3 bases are TGTGCCAGCAGCTTCCTCTGGGGGTTTAACACTGAAGCTTTCTTT.

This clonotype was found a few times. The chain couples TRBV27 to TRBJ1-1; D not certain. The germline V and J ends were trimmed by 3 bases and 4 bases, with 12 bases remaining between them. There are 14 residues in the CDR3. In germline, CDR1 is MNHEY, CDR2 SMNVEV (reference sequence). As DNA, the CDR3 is TGTGCCAGCAGTTTTGGTGGGGTCGGCACTGAAGCTTTCTTT. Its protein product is CASSFGGVGTEAFF.

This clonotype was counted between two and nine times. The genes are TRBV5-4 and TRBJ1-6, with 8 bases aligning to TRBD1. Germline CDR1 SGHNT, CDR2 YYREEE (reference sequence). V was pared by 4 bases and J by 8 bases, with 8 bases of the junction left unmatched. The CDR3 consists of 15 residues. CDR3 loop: CASSGDRGGYSPLHF. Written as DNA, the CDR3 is TGTGCCAGCAGCGGCGACAGGGGCGGTTATTCACCCCTCCACTTT.

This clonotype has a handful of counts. In nucleotides, the CDR3 is TGTGCCAGCAGCGTAGGAGGGACAGCCACTCTTGGTACGCAGTATTTT. Translated, it gives CASSVGGTATLGTQYF. This rearrangement joins TRBV9 to TRBJ2-3; 7 positions agree with TRBD1. The CDR3 is made up of 16 amino acids. J was trimmed by 8 bases and V by 0 bases; bases with no gene match: 12. Germline CDR1 is SGDLS and CDR2 is YYNGEE.

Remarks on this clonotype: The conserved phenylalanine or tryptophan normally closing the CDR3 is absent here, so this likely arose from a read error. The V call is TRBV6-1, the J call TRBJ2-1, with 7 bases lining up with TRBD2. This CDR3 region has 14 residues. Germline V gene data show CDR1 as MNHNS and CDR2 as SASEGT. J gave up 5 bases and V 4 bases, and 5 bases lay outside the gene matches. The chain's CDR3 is CASSAAAGNNEQFL. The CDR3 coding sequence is TGTGCCAGCAGTGCCGCAGCGGGGAACAATGAGCAGTTCTTA.

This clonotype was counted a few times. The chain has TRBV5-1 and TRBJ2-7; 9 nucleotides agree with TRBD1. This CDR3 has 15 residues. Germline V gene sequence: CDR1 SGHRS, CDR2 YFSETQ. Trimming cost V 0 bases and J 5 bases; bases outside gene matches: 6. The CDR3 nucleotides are TGCGCCAGCAGCTTGGCCGGGGACAGGGCCGACGAGCAGTACTTC. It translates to CASSLAGDRADEQYF.

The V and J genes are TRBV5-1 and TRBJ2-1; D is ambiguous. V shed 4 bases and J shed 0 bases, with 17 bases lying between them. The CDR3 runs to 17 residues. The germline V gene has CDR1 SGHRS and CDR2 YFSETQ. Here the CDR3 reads CASSATIRSSSYNEQFF. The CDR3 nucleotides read TGCGCCAGCAGCGCGACGATCCGATCCAGCTCCTACAATGAGCAGTTCTTC.

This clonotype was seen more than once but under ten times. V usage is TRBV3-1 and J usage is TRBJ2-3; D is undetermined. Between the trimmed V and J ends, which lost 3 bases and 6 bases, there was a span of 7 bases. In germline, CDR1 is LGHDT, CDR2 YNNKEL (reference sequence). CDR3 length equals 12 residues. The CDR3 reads CASSQSWDTQYF. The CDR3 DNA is TGTGCCAGCAGCCAGAGCTGGGATACGCAGTATTTT.

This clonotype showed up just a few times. The CDR3 DNA is TGCGCCAGCAGCCAAGATCAGGCTGCCAATGAGCAGTTCTTC. Translated: CASSQDQAANEQFF. V and J are TRBV4-3 and TRBJ2-1; the D is unclear. V dropped 0 bases and J dropped 6 bases, with 9 bases sitting between them. This CDR3 comprises 14 residues. Germline assignment: CDR1 LGHNA and CDR2 YSLEER.

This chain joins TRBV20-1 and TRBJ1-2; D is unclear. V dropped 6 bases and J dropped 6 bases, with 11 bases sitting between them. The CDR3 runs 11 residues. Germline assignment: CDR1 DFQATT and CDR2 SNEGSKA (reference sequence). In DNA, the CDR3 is TGCAGTGCCCTGCGGCGCGATGGCTACACCTTC. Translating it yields CSALRRDGYTF.

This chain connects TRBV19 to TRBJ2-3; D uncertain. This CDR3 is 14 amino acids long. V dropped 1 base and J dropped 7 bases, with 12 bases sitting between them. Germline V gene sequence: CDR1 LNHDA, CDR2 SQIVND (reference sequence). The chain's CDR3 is CASSIGPPWHTQYF. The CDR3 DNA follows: TGTGCCAGTAGTATAGGCCCCCCCTGGCATACGCAGTATTTT.

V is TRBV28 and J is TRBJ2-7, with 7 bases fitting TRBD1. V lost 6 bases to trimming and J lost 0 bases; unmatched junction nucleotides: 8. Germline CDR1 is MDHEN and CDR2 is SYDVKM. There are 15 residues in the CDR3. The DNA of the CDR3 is TGTGCCAGCAGGGGGGCAGGGGGTAGCTCCTACGAGCAGTACGTC. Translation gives CASRGAGGSSYEQYV.

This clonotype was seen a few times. The CDR3, as DNA: TGTGCCAGCTCACCAGGCGCGGGGGCCGGCGGCTACACCTTC. Translating it yields CASSPGAGAGGYTF. V and J are TRBV18 and TRBJ1-2; D is perhaps TRBD1 (6 bases). This CDR3 contains 14 residues. V was pared by 2 bases and J by 8 bases, with 15 bases between. Germline V lookup: CDR1 KGHSH, CDR2 LQKENI.

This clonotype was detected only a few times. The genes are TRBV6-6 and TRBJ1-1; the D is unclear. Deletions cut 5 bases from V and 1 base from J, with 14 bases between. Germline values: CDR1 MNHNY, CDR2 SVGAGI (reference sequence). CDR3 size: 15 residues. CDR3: CASSDLDLGNTEAFF. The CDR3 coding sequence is TGTGCCAGCAGTGATCTCGATTTGGGGAACACTGAAGCTTTCTTT.

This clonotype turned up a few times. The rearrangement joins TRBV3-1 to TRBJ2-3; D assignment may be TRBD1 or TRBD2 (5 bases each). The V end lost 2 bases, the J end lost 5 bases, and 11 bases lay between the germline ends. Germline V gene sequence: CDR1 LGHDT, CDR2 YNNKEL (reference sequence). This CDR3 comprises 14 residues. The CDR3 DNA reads TGTGCCAGCAGCCAAATCGGGGCCGGAGATACGCAGTATTTT. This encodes CASSQIGAGDTQYF.

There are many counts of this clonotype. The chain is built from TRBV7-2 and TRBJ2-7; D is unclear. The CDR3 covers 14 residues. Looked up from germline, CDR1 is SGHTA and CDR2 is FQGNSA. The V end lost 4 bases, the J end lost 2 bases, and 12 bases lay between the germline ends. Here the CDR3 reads CASSYGRSPYEQYF. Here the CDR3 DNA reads TGTGCCAGCAGCTACGGACGTTCCCCCTACGAGCAGTACTTC.

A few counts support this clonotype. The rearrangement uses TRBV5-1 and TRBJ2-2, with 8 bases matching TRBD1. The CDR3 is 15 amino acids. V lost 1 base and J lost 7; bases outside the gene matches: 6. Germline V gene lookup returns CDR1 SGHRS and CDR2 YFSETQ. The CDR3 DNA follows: TGCGCCAGCAGCTTGCAGACAGGGGCTCTCGGGGAGCTGTTTTTT. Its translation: CASSLQTGALGELFF.

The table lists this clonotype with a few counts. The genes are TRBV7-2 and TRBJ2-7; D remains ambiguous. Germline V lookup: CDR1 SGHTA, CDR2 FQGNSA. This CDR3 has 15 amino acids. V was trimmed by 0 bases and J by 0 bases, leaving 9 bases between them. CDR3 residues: CASSLASSLSYEQYF. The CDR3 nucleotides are TGTGCCAGCAGCTTAGCGTCCAGTCTCTCCTACGAGCAGTACTTC.

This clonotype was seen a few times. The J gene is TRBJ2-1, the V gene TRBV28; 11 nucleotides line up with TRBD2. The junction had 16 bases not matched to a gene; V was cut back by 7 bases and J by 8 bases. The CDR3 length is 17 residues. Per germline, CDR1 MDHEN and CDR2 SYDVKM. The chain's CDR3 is CASTSRIGLAGRDEQFF. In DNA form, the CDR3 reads TGTGCCAGCACCTCCCGTATAGGACTAGCGGGTAGGGATGAGCAGTTCTTC.

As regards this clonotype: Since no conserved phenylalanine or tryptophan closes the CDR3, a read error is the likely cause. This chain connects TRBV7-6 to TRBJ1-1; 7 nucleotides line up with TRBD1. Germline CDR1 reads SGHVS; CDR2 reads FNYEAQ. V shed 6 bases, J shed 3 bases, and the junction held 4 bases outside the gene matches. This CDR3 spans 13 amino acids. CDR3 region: CASSQQGYTEAFS. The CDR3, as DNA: TGTGCCAGCAGTCAACAGGGGTACACTGAAGCTTTCTCT.

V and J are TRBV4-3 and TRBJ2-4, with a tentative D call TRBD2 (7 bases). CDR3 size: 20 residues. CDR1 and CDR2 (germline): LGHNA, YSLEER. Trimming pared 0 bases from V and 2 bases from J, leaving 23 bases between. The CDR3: CASSQDLSGGGFVTKNIQYF. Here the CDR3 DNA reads TGCGCCAGCAGCCAAGATCTTTCGGGGGGCGGCTTTGTAACCAAAAACATTCAGTACTTC.

The CDR3 DNA sequence: TGTGCCAGCAGTCCAGACAGAGTACCTGTCCATGAGCAGTTCTTC. Residues: CASSPDRVPVHEQFF. The rearrangement links TRBV2 to TRBJ2-1; weak D call: TRBD1 (5 bases). CDR3 size: 15 residues. CDR1 is SNHLY, CDR2 FYNNEI, per germline. V was shortened by 5 bases and J by 8 bases, with 19 bases between the two germline ends.

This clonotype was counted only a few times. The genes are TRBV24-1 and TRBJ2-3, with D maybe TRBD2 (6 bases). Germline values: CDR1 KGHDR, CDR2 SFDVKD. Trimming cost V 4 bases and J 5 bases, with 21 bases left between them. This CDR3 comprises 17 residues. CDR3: CATSEAGSTSRGDTQYF. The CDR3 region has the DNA TGTGCCACCAGTGAGGCGGGATCCACCTCTAGAGGAGATACGCAGTATTTT.

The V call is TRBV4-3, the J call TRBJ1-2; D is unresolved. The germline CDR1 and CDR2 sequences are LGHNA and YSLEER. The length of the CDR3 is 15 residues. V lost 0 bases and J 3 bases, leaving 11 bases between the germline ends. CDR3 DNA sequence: TGCGCCAGCAGCCAAGATGTGGCGGCCGACTATGGCTACACCTTC. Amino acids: CASSQDVAADYGYTF.

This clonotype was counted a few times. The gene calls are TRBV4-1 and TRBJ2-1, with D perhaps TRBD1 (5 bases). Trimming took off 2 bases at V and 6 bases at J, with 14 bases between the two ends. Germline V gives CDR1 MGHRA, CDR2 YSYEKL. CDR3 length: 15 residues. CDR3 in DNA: TGCGCCAGCAGCCAACTCAGACAGAACGGCAATGAGCAGTTCTTC. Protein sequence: CASSQLRQNGNEQFF.

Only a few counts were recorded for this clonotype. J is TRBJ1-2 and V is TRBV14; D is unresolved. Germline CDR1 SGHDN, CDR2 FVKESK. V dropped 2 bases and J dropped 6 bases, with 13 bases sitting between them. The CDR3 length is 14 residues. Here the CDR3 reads CASSQQMLRNGYTF. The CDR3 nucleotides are TGTGCCAGCAGCCAACAGATGTTACGGAATGGCTACACCTTC.

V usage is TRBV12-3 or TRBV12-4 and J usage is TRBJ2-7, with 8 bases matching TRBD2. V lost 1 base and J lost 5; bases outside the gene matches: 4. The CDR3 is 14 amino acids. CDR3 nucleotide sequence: TGTGCCAGCAGTTTAGTGGGGACTAGGAACGAGCAGTACTTC. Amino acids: CASSLVGTRNEQYF.

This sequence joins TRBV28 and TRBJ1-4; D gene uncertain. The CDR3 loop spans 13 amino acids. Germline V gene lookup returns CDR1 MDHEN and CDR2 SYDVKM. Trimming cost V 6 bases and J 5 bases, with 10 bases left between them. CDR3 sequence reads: CASRRTANEKLFF. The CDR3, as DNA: TGTGCCAGCAGGAGAACTGCCAATGAAAAACTGTTTTTT.

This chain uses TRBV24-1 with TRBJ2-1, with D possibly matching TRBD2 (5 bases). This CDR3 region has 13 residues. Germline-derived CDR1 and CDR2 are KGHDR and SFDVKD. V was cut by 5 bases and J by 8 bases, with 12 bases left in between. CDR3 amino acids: CATSVRGFDEQFF. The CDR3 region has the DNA TGTGCCACCAGTGTGCGAGGGTTCGATGAGCAGTTCTTC.